These 17 T cell receptor beta chains originate from one sample sequenced in a study of shared clonotypes between healthy human individuals. Clones were sequenced by immunoSEQ multiplex PCR, and TCRdb holds only the in-frame ones, with some missing. Here the sample spans about 580,000 clones, about 98% being singletons. It was CD45RO-negative cells, positively selected for CCR7, that made up naive CD8 cells, with terminally differentiated effector memory CD45RA+ cells excluded. Sequenced material: naive CD8+ T cells sorted from blood. All receptors derive from a man younger than 45 in good health.

The sample holds one count of this clone. The V and J genes are TRBV11-3 and TRBJ2-3; 14 positions agree with TRBD2. The J segment lost 3 bases and the V segment lost 2 bases, leaving 4 bases of the junction unmatched. In germline, CDR1 is SGHNT, CDR2 YENEEA. The CDR3 totals 17 residues. The CDR3 sequence: CASSLRTSGRKTDTQYF. DNA for the CDR3: TGTGCCAGCAGCTTACGGACTAGCGGGAGGAAGACAGATACGCAGTATTTT.

The V gene is TRBV15, the J gene TRBJ1-2; D possibly corresponds to TRBD1 (5 bases). This CDR3 region has 16 residues. The V gene lost 0 bases and the J gene lost 3 bases, with 14 bases spanning the gap. Germline V gives CDR1 LNHNV, CDR2 YYDKDF (reference sequence). The CDR3 protein is CATSRDRTPADYGYTF. CDR3 coding DNA: TGTGCCACCAGCAGAGATCGGACACCCGCGGACTATGGCTACACCTTC. Full variable domain (remainder filled in from reference TRBV15 and TRBJ1-2): DAMVIQNPRYQVTQFGKPVTLSCSQTLNHNVMYWYQQKSSQAPKLLFHYYDKDFNNEADTPDNFQSRRPNTSFCFLDIRSPGLGDTAMYLCATSRDRTPADYGYTFGSGTRLTVV.

The gene calls are TRBV11-2 and TRBJ2-2, with TRBD2 identical over 7 bases. From germline, CDR1 is SGHAT and CDR2 FQNNGV. This CDR3 comprises 16 residues. V shed 6 bases and J 4 bases; nucleotides not matched to a gene: 11. The CDR3: CASRPSAGEVTGELFF. In DNA form, the CDR3 reads TGTGCCAGCAGGCCCTCGGCGGGAGAGGTCACCGGGGAGCTGTTTTTT.

The chain carries TRBV18 and TRBJ2-7; 10 nucleotides align to TRBD1. V dropped 8 bases and J dropped 4; count of bases not matched to a gene: 5. Germline loops: CDR1 KGHSH, CDR2 LQKENI. The CDR3 is 13 residues long. The CDR3 DNA reads TGTGCCAGCCTACGGGACAGGGGTTACGAGCAGTACTTC. It specifies CASLRDRGYEQYF.

This clone appeared once. The chain carries TRBV6-5 and TRBJ1-2; D call uncertain. V gave up 2 bases and J gave up 4 bases, with 11 bases separating them. The CDR3 consists of 14 residues. CDR1 MNHEY and CDR2 SVGAGI come from the germline V gene. The CDR3 loop reads CASSYTSGSYGYTF. DNA of the CDR3: TGTGCCAGCAGTTACACATCGGGAAGCTATGGCTACACCTTC.

This chain joins TRBV29-1 and TRBJ2-2; 10 bases are a match to TRBD1. This CDR3 is built from 15 residues. The germline V gene has CDR1 SQVTM and CDR2 ANQGSEA. Trimming at V came to 5 bases and at J to 6 bases, leaving 9 bases not matched to a gene. The CDR3 DNA reads TGCAGCGTTTCCGACCGGGACAGGGGAGCCGGGGAGCTGTTTTTT. Protein sequence: CSVSDRDRGAGELFF.

The rearrangement uses TRBV27 and TRBJ1-5; no firm D call. Deletions cut 5 bases from V and 2 bases from J, with 10 bases between. Looked up from germline, CDR1 is MNHEY and CDR2 is SMNVEV (reference sequence). The length of the CDR3 is 14 residues. The DNA of the CDR3 is TGTGCCAGCAGTCTCGGGTTACGCAATCAGCCCCAGCATTTT. This gives the protein CASSLGLRNQPQHF.

J is TRBJ1-2 and V is TRBV11-2; no clear D gene. V was cut by 3 bases and J by 3 bases, with 14 bases left in between. CDR1 and CDR2 from the germline V gene are SGHAT and FQNNGV. This CDR3 is 15 amino acids long. The CDR3 DNA reads TGTGCCAGCAGCTTTCCCCTTGCCCCCCACTATGGCTACACCTTC. It codes for CASSFPLAPHYGYTF.

This chain joins TRBV11-1 and TRBJ2-7, with D unclear. V lost 4 bases, J lost 0 bases, and 19 bases lay in between. Germline V lookup: CDR1 SGHAT, CDR2 FQDESV (reference sequence). The CDR3 consists of 17 residues. The CDR3 sequence is CASSSQFLAESSYEQYF. The DNA of the CDR3 is TGTGCCAGCAGCTCGCAGTTTCTGGCGGAGAGCTCCTACGAGCAGTACTTC.

The chain is built from TRBV28 and TRBJ1-5; 8 bases line up with TRBD1. Germline CDR1 is MDHEN and CDR2 is SYDVKM. Trimming took 7 bases from V and 5 from J; bases not matched to a gene: 7. CDR3 length equals 14 residues. The DNA of the CDR3 is TGTGCCAGCACCTCCAGGGGGCTGTATCAGCCCCAGCATTTT. This translates into CASTSRGLYQPQHF. The full variable domain, completed using reference TRBV28 and TRBJ1-5, is DVKVTQSSRYLVKRTGEKVFLECVQDMDHENMFWYRQDPGLGLRLIYFSYDVKMKEKGDIPEGYSVSREKKERFSLILESASTNQTSMYLCASTSRGLYQPQHFGDGTRLSIL.

The CDR3 DNA reads TGTGCCAGTCAGGGGGCCCCTGGAAACACCATATATTTT. It codes for CASQGAPGNTIYF. The chain uses TRBV9 and TRBJ1-3, with TRBD1 matching over 8 bases. This CDR3 is 13 amino acids long. V was clipped by 8 bases and J by 2 bases; unmatched bases: 3. The germline CDR1 and CDR2 sequences are SGDLS and YYNGEE.

CDR3 region: CASSIGTGELFF. The CDR3 bases are TGTGCCAGCAGTATTGGTACCGGGGAGCTGTTTTTT. V usage is TRBV6-1 and J usage is TRBJ2-2; no clear D gene. This CDR3 contains 12 residues. Germline CDR1 is MNHNS and CDR2 is SASEGT. V gave up 5 bases and J gave up 5 bases, with 6 bases separating them.

The CDR3 sequence: CASSLPAGGTKVLTF. The CDR3 coding sequence is TGTGCCAGCAGCTTACCAGCGGGGGGAACGAAGGTCCTGACTTTC. The J gene is TRBJ2-6, the V gene TRBV5-4, with TRBD2 matching over 9 bases. Trimming took 2 bases from V and 13 from J; bases not matched to a gene: 10. The CDR3 sequence is 15 residues long. Germline V gene lookup returns CDR1 SGHNT and CDR2 YYREEE (reference sequence).

V usage is TRBV5-5 and J usage is TRBJ2-3, with D possibly TRBD1 on 6 matching bases. CDR1 and CDR2 from the germline V gene are SGHKS and YYEKEE (reference sequence). CDR3 length: 15 residues. V lost 0 bases, J lost 0 bases, and 8 bases lay in between. The chain's CDR3 is CASSLGGGSTDTQYF. The CDR3 nucleotides are TGTGCCAGCAGCTTGGGAGGGGGAAGCACAGATACGCAGTATTTT. Variable domain in full (rest from reference TRBV5-5 and TRBJ2-3): DAGVTQSPTHLIKTRGQQVTLRCSPISGHKSVSWYQQVLGQGPQFIFQYYEKEERGRGNFPDRFSARQFPNYSSELNVNALLLGDSALYLCASSLGGGSTDTQYFGPGTRLTVL.

The V call is TRBV5-1, the J call TRBJ2-3, with 7 bases aligning to TRBD2. V lost 0 bases and J lost 3; bases outside the gene matches: 16. The CDR3 runs 19 residues. The germline V gene encodes CDR1 SGHRS and CDR2 YFSETQ. This CDR3 is CASSLAASGVRMGTDTQYF. The CDR3 bases are TGCGCCAGCAGCTTGGCAGCTAGCGGAGTACGGATGGGAACAGATACGCAGTATTTT.

V gene TRBV5-1 combines with J gene TRBJ2-7; D is possibly TRBD2 (6 bases). Per germline, CDR1 SGHRS and CDR2 YFSETQ. Trimming stripped 2 bases from V and 0 bases from J, with 9 bases between. The CDR3 is made up of 14 amino acids. The CDR3 sequence is CASSFAGSSYEQYF. The CDR3 nucleotides are TGCGCCAGCAGCTTTGCGGGGAGCTCCTACGAGCAGTACTTC.

The CDR3 reads CASSVGSRGLNNEQFF. The CDR3 DNA is TGTGCCAGCAGCGTAGGTTCCAGGGGGCTTAACAATGAGCAGTTCTTC. The V gene is TRBV9, the J gene TRBJ2-1; 8 positions match TRBD1. Germline CDR1 is SGDLS and CDR2 is YYNGEE. This CDR3 is built from 16 residues. Germline trimming cut 0 bases from V and 5 bases from J; bases unmatched to any gene: 7.